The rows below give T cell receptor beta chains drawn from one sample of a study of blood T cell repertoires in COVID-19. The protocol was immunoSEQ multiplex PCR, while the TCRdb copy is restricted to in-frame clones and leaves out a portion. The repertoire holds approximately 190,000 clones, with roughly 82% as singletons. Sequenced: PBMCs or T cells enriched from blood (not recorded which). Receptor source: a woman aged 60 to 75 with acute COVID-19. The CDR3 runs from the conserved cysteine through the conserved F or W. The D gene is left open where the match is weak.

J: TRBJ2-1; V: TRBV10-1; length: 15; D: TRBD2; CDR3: CASSDRAGAYNEQFF; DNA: TGCGCCAGCAGTGATAGAGCGGGGGCTTACAATGAGCAGTTCTTC
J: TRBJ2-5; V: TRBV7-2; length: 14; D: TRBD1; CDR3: CASSLITGAATQYF; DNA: TGTGCCAGCAGCTTAATAACAGGGGCGGCGACCCAGTACTTC
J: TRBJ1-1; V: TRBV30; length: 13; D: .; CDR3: CAWRGPGRGEAFF; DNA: TGTGCCTGGCGAGGGCCCGGAAGAGGTGAAGCTTTCTTT
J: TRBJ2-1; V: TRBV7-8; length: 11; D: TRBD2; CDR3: CASSRRGEQFF; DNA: TGTGCCAGCAGCCGGCGGGGGGAGCAGTTCTTC
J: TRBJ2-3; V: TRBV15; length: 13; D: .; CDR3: CATSSDSTDTQYF; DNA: TGTGCCACCAGCAGTGACAGTACAGATACGCAGTATTTT
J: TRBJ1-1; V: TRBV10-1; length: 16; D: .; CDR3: CASSDGSQIMNTEAFF; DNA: TGCGCCAGCAGTGATGGCAGTCAGATAATGAACACTGAAGCTTTCTTT
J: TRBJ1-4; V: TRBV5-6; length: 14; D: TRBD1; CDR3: CASSSGQGSEKLFF; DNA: TGTGCCAGCAGCTCGGGACAGGGGAGTGAAAAACTGTTTTTT
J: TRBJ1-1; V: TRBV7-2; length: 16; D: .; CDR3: CASSPPGSPSNTEAFF; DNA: TGTGCCAGCAGCCCCCCGGGAAGCCCTTCGAACACTGAAGCTTTCTTT
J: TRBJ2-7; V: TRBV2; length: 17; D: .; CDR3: CASSEQLMAGIGNEQYF; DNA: TGTGCCAGCAGTGAGCAGCTTATGGCCGGGATCGGGAACGAGCAGTACTTC
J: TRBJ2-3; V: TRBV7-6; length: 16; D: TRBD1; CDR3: CASSLILAGGADTQYF; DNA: TGTGCCAGCAGCTTGATTCTGGCAGGGGGCGCGGATACGCAGTATTTT
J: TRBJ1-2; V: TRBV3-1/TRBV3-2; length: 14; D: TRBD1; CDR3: CASSHRDRGNGYTF; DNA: TGTGCCAGCAGCCATCGAGACAGGGGGAATGGCTACACCTTC
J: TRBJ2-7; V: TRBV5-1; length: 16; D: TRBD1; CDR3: CASSWAPGTGAHEQYF; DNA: TGCGCCAGCAGCTGGGCGCCCGGGACAGGGGCCCACGAGCAGTACTTC
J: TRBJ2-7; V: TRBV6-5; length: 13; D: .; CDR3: CASSPGQSYEQYF; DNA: TGTGCCAGCAGCCCAGGACAGAGTTACGAGCAGTACTTC
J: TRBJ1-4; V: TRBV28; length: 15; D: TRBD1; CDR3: CASSLLDRGSEKLFF; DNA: TGTGCCAGCAGTTTATTAGACAGGGGGAGTGAAAAACTGTTTTTT
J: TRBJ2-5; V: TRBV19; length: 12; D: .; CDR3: CASSKERETQYF; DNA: TGTGCCAGTAGTAAGGAGCGGGAGACCCAGTACTTC
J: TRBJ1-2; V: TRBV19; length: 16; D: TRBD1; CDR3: CASSKERTGGYYGYTF; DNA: TGTGCCAGTAGTAAGGAGAGGACAGGGGGCTACTATGGCTACACCTTC